This T cell receptor (beta chain) derives from a study of OX40 agonist ivuxolimab in advanced cancers. The wider study: Dosing consisted of intravenous ivuxolimab at 0.01 to 10 mg/kg every 2 weeks. Study-level findings and limits: There were, on average, more expanded clones in CD8+ T cells than in CD4+. Low normalized T-cell clonal expansion was also seen in some nonresponders.

Blood got drawn at baseline, again on cycle 4 day 1, and then on cycle 7 day 1. Measured with immunoSEQ multiplex PCR; TCRdb has only the in-frame clones, and not every one. This table holds about 86,000 clones, approximately 90% found once. Comment on this clone: Its target is unknown.

Germline CDR1 and CDR2: SEHNR and FQNEAQ (reference sequence). V gave up 0 bases and J gave up 0 bases, with 5 bases separating them. This CDR3 has 14 amino acids. This chain uses TRBV7-9 with TRBJ1-1, with no clear D. The clonotype originates from an adult with an advanced solid tumor such as melanoma, head and neck, liver or kidney cancer. The material sequenced was CD4+ or CD8+ T cells sorted from blood, taken in a trial of the OX40 agonist ivuxolimab. Written as DNA, the CDR3 is TGTGCCAGCAGCTTAGCCCAGTTGAACACTGAAGCTTTCTTT. Protein: CASSLAQLNTEAFF. Based on the CDR3 plus reference TRBV7-9 and TRBJ1-1, the full variable domain is DTGVSQNPRHKITKRGQNVTFRCDPISEHNRLYWYRQTLGQGPEFLTYFQNEAQLEKSRLLSDRFSAERPKGSFSTLEIQRTEQGDSAMYLCASSLAQLNTEAFFGQGTRLTVV.